The 14 T cell receptor beta chains in this list originate from one sample, sequenced in a study of T-cell reconstitution after alpha-beta-depleted transplantation in children. TCRbeta library preparation incorporated unique molecular identifiers. One entry per CDR3 protein results from TCRdb running MiXCR on the PCR reads. Of 500,000 or so distinct CDR3 sequences listed, roughly 33% were seen once; the top ten hold 2% to 2.5%. The sample in question was PBMCs from the stem cell graft donor, obtained from the stem cell graft. All receptors derive from a human donor who donated a stem cell graft to a child with aplastic anemia.

V is TRBV29-1 and J is TRBJ2-1; possibly TRBD2 for D (6 bases). The CDR3 is 14 residues long. With 4 bases removed from V and 5 bases from J, the gap between germline ends came to 15 bases. In germline, CDR1 is SQVTM, CDR2 ANQGSEA. Here the CDR3 DNA reads TGCAGCGTTGTTCTCGGGGGATGGGACAATGAGCAGTTCTTC. Translating it yields CSVVLGGWDNEQFF.

This clonotype was counted a few times. This chain connects TRBV20-1 to TRBJ2-3; 7 bases fit TRBD1. This CDR3 has 13 residues. Germline-derived CDR1 and CDR2 are DFQATT and SNEGSKA (reference sequence). With 1 base clipped from V and 6 bases from J, the junction kept 4 bases outside the gene matches. The chain's CDR3 is CSARGQGGDTQYF. CDR3 coding DNA: TGCAGTGCTAGAGGACAGGGTGGGGATACGCAGTATTTT.

This clonotype was counted ten times or more. The rearrangement uses TRBV6-1 and TRBJ1-5; D is uncertain. CDR1 is MNHNS and CDR2 is SASEGT in the germline V gene. V lost 7 bases and J lost 2, with 21 bases in between. This CDR3 spans 17 amino acids. The CDR3 DNA reads TGTGCCAGCACCAATGACGGGAGGGCGGACGGCAATCAGCCCCAGCATTTT. It specifies CASTNDGRADGNQPQHF.

The CDR3 is CSAISGLYNEQFF. The CDR3 region has the DNA TGCAGTGCTATTAGCGGGCTGTACAATGAGCAGTTCTTC. V is TRBV20-1 and J is TRBJ2-1, with 7 bases aligning to TRBD2. Unmatched junction bases numbered 4, after V lost 4 bases and J lost 4 bases. Germline-derived CDR1 and CDR2 are DFQATT and SNEGSKA (reference sequence). The CDR3 loop spans 13 amino acids.

The chain is built from TRBV3-1 and TRBJ2-7, with D tentatively TRBD1 (5 bases). Germline CDR1 reads LGHDT; CDR2 reads YNNKEL (reference sequence). Trimming took 3 bases from V and 2 from J, leaving 8 bases between them. The CDR3 loop spans 13 amino acids. CDR3 nucleotides: TGTGCCAGCAGCCAGGGCAGGGCCTACGAGCAGTACTTC. Protein: CASSQGRAYEQYF.

This rearrangement joins TRBV18 to TRBJ1-1; D remains ambiguous. CDR3 length: 15 residues. The V and J ends lost 1 base and 1 base respectively, with 10 bases between them. Germline values: CDR1 KGHSH, CDR2 LQKENI. CDR3: CASSPQGPGNTEAFF. The CDR3 region has the DNA TGTGCCAGCTCACCACAGGGCCCAGGGAACACTGAAGCTTTCTTT.

CDR3 sequence (DNA): TGTGCCAGCAGCGCCGAAGGGTGGGCCGGGGAGCTGTTTTTT. It specifies CASSAEGWAGELFF. V and J are TRBV25-1 and TRBJ2-2, with D unclear. In germline, CDR1 is MGHDK, CDR2 SYGVNS. V lost 6 bases, J lost 6 bases, and 14 bases lay in between. CDR3 length equals 14 residues. The variable domain in full, with the rest retrieved from reference TRBV25-1 and TRBJ2-2, is EADIYQTPRYLVIGTGKKITLECSQTMGHDKMYWYQQDPGMELHLIHYSYGVNSTEKGDLSSESTVSRIRTEHFPLTLESARPSHTSQYLCASSAEGWAGELFFGEGSRLTVL.

This clonotype has just a few counts. V gene TRBV11-2 combines with J gene TRBJ1-4; 8 nucleotides line up with TRBD1. The germline V gene encodes CDR1 SGHAT and CDR2 FQNNGV. The CDR3 runs 15 residues. V gave up 0 bases and J gave up 6 bases; unmatched junction bases: 3. The CDR3 coding sequence is TGTGCCAGCAGCTTAGATGGACAGGGTCATGAAAAACTGTTTTTT. This sequence encodes CASSLDGQGHEKLFF.

Only a few counts were recorded for this clonotype. V and J are TRBV7-6 and TRBJ2-3, with D perhaps TRBD1 or TRBD2 (5 bases each). Trimming stripped 5 bases from V and 2 bases from J, with 17 bases between. The CDR3 is 16 residues long. Germline loops: CDR1 SGHVS, CDR2 FNYEAQ. The CDR3 sequence is CASSGGTGTATDTQYF. Here the CDR3 DNA reads TGTGCCAGCAGCGGGGGAACCGGGACGGCCACAGATACGCAGTATTTT. The variable domain in full, with the rest retrieved from reference TRBV7-6 and TRBJ2-3, is GAGVSQSPRYKVTKRGQDVALRCDPISGHVSLYWYRQALGQGPEFLTYFNYEAQQDKSGLPNDRFSAERPEGSISTLTIQRTEQRDSAMYRCASSGGTGTATDTQYFGPGTRLTVL.

This clonotype occurred a few times. The chain carries TRBV29-1 and TRBJ2-1; 11 bases align to TRBD2. Germline lookup yields CDR1 SQVTM and CDR2 ANQGSEA. V lost 4 bases and J lost 3; bases outside the gene matches: 11. This CDR3 contains 17 residues. This CDR3 is CSVAGLAEGRYYNEQFF. CDR3 nucleotide sequence: TGCAGCGTTGCGGGACTAGCGGAGGGGCGGTACTACAATGAGCAGTTCTTC.

This chain connects TRBV12-3 or TRBV12-4 to TRBJ2-5; D is unclear. The CDR3 sequence is 13 residues long. Deletions cut 3 bases from V and 0 bases from J, with 5 bases between. The CDR3 reads CASSFLYQETQYF. The CDR3 DNA reads as TGTGCCAGCAGTTTTCTGTACCAAGAGACCCAGTACTTC.

This clonotype was seen a few times. V and J are TRBV7-2 and TRBJ2-7; D is possibly TRBD2 (7 bases). Per the germline V gene, CDR1 is SGHTA and CDR2 is FQGNSA. The CDR3 has 16 residues. The germline V and J ends were trimmed by 5 bases and 1 base, with 18 bases remaining between them. Here the CDR3 reads CASSPRGAGESYEQYF. Written as DNA, the CDR3 is TGTGCCAGCAGCCCGAGGGGGGCGGGAGAATCCTACGAGCAGTACTTC. Complete variable domain (other parts from reference TRBV7-2 and TRBJ2-7): GAGVSQSPSNKVTEKGKDVELRCDPISGHTALYWYRQSLGQGLEFLIYFQGNSAPDKSGLPSDRFSAERTGGSVSTLTIQRTQQEDSAVYLCASSPRGAGESYEQYFGPGTRLTVT.

This clonotype was seen only a few times. CDR3 in DNA: TGTGCCAGTTGGGCGGGCACTGAAGCTTTCTTT. Protein: CASWAGTEAFF. The chain links TRBV19 to TRBJ1-1; no firm D call. The CDR3 runs 11 residues. Germline loops: CDR1 LNHDA, CDR2 SQIVND (reference sequence). V lost 8 bases and J lost 4, with 8 bases in between.

This clonotype was picked up a small number of times. The chain links TRBV12-3 or TRBV12-4 to TRBJ1-1, with TRBD1 identical over 7 bases. Unmatched junction bases numbered 5, after V lost 7 bases and J lost 0 bases. CDR3 length: 14 amino acids. DNA for the CDR3: TGTGCCAGCACGCAGGGACAGATGAACACTGAAGCTTTCTTT. Its protein product is CASTQGQMNTEAFF.